These T cell receptor beta chains were read from a single sample in a study of cytomegalovirus exposure and HLA in healthy donors. The repertoire was sequenced with immunoSEQ multiplex PCR; TCRdb's copy has only in-frame clones and lacks some. This sample has about 170,000 clones, with roughly 80% found just once. The source material was PBMCs. Receptor source: a male donor in good health and CMV-seronegative. Both conserved end residues are part of each CDR3. D genes are given only for firm matches. Expanded clones get a size class; other rows say once, few or many, or leave the size out.

cdr3_nt	cdr3_aa	v_call	j_call	d_call	clone_size
TGTGCCAGCAGCACCCGGGGGGCAAACTATGGCTACACCTTC	CASSTRGANYGYTF	TRBV6-5	TRBJ1-2	.	.
TGCGCCAGCAGCCAAGGACAGCAGTTCTATGGCTACACCTTC	CASSQGQQFYGYTF	TRBV5-1	TRBJ1-2	.	.
TGCGCCAGCAGCAAGGGGACTAGCGGGGGGCTAGAGACCCAGTACTTC	CASSKGTSGGLETQYF	TRBV5-1	TRBJ2-5	TRBD2	.
TGTGCCAGCAGCCTGGAAGGGGTTGAGGAGACCCAGTACTTC	CASSLEGVEETQYF	TRBV5-6	TRBJ2-5	.	.
TGCGCCAGCTTGGGAGGGGACACCCGAGCGTCTGGGGCCAACGTCCTGACTTTC	CASLGGDTRASGANVLTF	TRBV4-1	TRBJ2-6	.	.
TGTGCAAGTCGCTTAGGCGGCGTCCAAAAGAACACCGGGGAGCTGTTTTTT	CASRLGGVQKNTGELFF	TRBV12-2	TRBJ2-2	.	.
TGTGCCAGCAGGCTCTTCGAGACAGGGGCTAATGAAAAACTGTTTTTT	CASRLFETGANEKLFF	TRBV2	TRBJ1-4	TRBD1	.
TGTGCCATGACTAGCGGGGGGGCTGACGACGAGCAGTACTTC	CAMTSGGADDEQYF	TRBV6-1	TRBJ2-7	TRBD2	.
TGCGCCAGCAGCCAAGAAACAGGGTGGGGTGAAAAACTGTTTTTT	CASSQETGWGEKLFF	TRBV4-3	TRBJ1-4	.	.
TGTGCCAGCAGCTCCTCGACCGAGCAGCAGGGTGGCTACACCTTC	CASSSSTEQQGGYTF	TRBV7-9	TRBJ1-2	.	.
TGTGCCAGCAGCCAGTCGACAGGGTTTAATGAAAAACTGTTTTTT	CASSQSTGFNEKLFF	TRBV4-2	TRBJ1-4	TRBD1	.
TGTGCCAGCTCACCCTCGTCTCCGGGGACAGGGAGCAACGAGCAGTACTTC	CASSPSSPGTGSNEQYF	TRBV18	TRBJ2-7	TRBD1	few
TGTGCCAGCAGCGTAGCGTCACAGTCACACCCCTTCCACAAGCAGTACTTC	CASSVASQSHPFHKQYF	TRBV9	TRBJ2-7	.	.
TGCGCCAGCAGCTTGGGGACAGGGCCCATCAATGAGCAGTTCTTC	CASSLGTGPINEQFF	TRBV5-1	TRBJ2-1	TRBD1	.
TGTGCCAGCAGCCCGGGGCCGGGGGGGACGGCGAATGAGGTGTCCTACAATGAGCAGTTCTTC	CASSPGPGGTANEVSYNEQFF	TRBV2	TRBJ2-1	TRBD2	.
TGTGCCGGTGGCCAGGGTAGCACCGGGGAGCTGTTTTTT	CAGGQGSTGELFF	TRBV7-6	TRBJ2-2	.	.
TGTGCCAGCAGCCTCGACAGGGGACGCGACTATGGCTACACCTTC	CASSLDRGRDYGYTF	TRBV11-1	TRBJ1-2	TRBD1	.
TGCGCCAGCAGCTTGGCTGTAGCTAGCACAGATACGCAGTATTTT	CASSLAVASTDTQYF	TRBV5-1	TRBJ2-3	.	.
TGTGCCAGCAGCTTAGAAGAGCGGGGCATCTCGCTCAGGGAGACCCAGTACTTC	CASSLEERGISLRETQYF	TRBV7-2	TRBJ2-5	TRBD2	.
TGTGCCAGCAGCTTAGGACAGGGTCTAACCTACGAGCAGTACTTC	CASSLGQGLTYEQYF	TRBV7-2	TRBJ2-7	TRBD1	once
TGTGCCAGCAGGGAACAGGGGAATCAGCCCCAGCATTTT	CASREQGNQPQHF	TRBV2	TRBJ1-5	TRBD1	.
TGCGCCAGCAGCTTGTGGAGGGGATCAACGAACCTCCCCTATGGCTACACCTTC	CASSLWRGSTNLPYGYTF	TRBV5-1	TRBJ1-2	.	.
TGTGCCAGCAGCTTAGGTCTAGGAGCGGTGACCGGGGAGCTGTTTTTT	CASSLGLGAVTGELFF	TRBV7-8	TRBJ2-2	.	.
TGTGCCAGCAGCGTAGTTGGGGGGGCTTATGGCTACACCTTC	CASSVVGGAYGYTF	TRBV9	TRBJ1-2	.	.
TGTGCCATCAGCGGGGACACCAACGTGAGGAAACTGTTTTTT	CAISGDTNVRKLFF	TRBV10-3	TRBJ1-4	.	few